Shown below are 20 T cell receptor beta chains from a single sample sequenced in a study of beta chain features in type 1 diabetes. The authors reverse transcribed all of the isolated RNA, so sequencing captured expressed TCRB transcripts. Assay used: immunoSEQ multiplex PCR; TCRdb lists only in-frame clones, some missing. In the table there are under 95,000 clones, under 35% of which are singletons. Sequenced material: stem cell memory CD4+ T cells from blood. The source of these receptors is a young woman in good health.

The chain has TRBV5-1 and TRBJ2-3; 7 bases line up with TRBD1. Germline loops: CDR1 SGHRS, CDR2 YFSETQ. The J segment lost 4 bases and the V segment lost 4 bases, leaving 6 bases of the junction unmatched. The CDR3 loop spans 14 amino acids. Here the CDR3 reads CASSTGTASDTQYF. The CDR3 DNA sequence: TGCGCCAGCAGCACCGGGACAGCGTCAGATACGCAGTATTTT.

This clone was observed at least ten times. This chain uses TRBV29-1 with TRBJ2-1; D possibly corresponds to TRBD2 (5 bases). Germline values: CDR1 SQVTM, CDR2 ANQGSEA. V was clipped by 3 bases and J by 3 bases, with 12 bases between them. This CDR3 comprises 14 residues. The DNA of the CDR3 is TGCAGCGTTGAGCCCAGCGGATTCTACAATGAGCAGTTCTTC. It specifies CSVEPSGFYNEQFF.

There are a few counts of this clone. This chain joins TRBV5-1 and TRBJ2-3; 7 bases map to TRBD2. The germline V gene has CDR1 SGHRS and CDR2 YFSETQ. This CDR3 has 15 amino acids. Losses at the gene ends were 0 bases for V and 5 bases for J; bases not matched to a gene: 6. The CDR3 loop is CASSLGLAPRDTQYF. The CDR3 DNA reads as TGCGCCAGCAGCTTGGGACTAGCCCCGAGAGATACGCAGTATTTT.

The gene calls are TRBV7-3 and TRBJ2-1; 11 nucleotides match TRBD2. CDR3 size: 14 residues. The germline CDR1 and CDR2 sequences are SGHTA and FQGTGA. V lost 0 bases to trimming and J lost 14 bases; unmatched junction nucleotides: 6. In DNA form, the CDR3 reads TGTGCCAGCAGCTTAACTAGCGGGGGGGTTGGAGAGTTCTTC. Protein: CASSLTSGGVGEFF.

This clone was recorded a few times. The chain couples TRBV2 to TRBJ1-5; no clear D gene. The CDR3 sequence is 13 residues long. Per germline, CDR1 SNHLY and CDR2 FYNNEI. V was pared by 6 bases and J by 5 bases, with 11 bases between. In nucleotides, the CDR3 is TGTGCCAGCAGCGTCGAAACTGATCAGCCCCAGCATTTT. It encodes CASSVETDQPQHF. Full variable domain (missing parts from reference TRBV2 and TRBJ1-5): EPEVTQTPSHQVTQMGQEVILRCVPISNHLYFYWYRQILGQKVEFLVSFYNNEISEKSEIFDDQFSVERPDGSNFTLKIRSTKLEDSAMYFCASSVETDQPQHFGDGTRLSIL.

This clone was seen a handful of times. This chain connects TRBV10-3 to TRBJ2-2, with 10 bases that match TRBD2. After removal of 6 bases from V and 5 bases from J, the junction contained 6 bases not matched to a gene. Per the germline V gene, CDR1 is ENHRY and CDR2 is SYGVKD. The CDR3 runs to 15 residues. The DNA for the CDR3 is TGTGCCATCAGAGGGCTAGCGGGGGAAACCGGGGAGCTGTTTTTT. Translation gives CAIRGLAGETGELFF.

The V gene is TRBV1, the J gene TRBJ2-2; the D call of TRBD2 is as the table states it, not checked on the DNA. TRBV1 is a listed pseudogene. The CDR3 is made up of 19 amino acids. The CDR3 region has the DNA TGCACCAGCAGCCAATATGGGGGATTAGCGGGAGCAGTCACCGGGGAGCTGTTTTTT. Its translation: CTSSQYGGLAGAVTGELFF.

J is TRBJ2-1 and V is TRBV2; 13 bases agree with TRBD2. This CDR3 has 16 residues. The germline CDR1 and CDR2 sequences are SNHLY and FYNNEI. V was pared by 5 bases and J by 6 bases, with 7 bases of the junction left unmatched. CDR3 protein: CASSPLRTSGGNEQFF. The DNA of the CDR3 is TGTGCCAGCAGTCCACTCCGGACTAGCGGGGGCAATGAGCAGTTCTTC.

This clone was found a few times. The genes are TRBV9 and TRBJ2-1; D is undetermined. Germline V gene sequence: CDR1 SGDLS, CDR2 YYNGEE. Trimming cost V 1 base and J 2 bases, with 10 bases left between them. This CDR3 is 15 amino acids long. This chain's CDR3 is CASSVSSTTYNEQFF. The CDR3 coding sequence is TGTGCCAGCAGCGTATCCTCGACAACCTACAATGAGCAGTTCTTC.

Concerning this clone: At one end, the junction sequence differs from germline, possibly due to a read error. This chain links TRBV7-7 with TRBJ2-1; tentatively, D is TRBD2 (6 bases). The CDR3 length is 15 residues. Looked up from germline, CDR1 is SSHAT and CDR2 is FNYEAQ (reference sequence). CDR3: CASSLVGGTYNEQFF. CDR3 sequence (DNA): TGTGCTAGCAGCTTAGTCGGCGGGACCTACAATGAGCAGTTCTTC.

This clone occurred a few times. The CDR3 DNA sequence: TGTGCCAGCGGACCTAGGCCAGGGTCTTCTCCGGAGGAGACCCAGTACTTC. Translation gives CASGPRPGSSPEETQYF. The rearrangement uses TRBV7-8 and TRBJ2-5; possible D gene TRBD1, 5 bases. The V end lost 8 bases, the J end lost 5 bases, and 27 bases lay between the germline ends. CDR3 size: 17 residues. From germline, CDR1 is SGHVS and CDR2 FQNEAQ.

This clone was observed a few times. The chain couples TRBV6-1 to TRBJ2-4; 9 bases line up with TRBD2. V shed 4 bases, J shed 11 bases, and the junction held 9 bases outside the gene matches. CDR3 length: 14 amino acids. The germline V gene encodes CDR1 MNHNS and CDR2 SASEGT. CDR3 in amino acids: CASSVSSGANFQYF. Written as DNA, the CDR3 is TGTGCCAGCAGTGTCTCTAGCGGGGCCAACTTTCAGTACTTC.

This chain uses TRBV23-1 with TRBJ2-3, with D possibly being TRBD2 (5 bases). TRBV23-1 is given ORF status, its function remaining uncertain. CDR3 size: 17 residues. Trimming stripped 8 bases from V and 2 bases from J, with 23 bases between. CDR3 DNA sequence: TGCGCCAGCGACCGTTCCCTTCCCCCCGACTACACAGATACGCAGTATTTT. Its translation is CASDRSLPPDYTDTQYF.

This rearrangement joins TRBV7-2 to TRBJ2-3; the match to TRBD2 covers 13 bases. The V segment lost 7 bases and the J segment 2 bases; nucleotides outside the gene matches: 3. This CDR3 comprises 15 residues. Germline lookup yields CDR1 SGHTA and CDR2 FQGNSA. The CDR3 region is CASKLAGGPTDTQYF. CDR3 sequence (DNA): TGTGCCAGCAAACTAGCGGGGGGGCCCACAGATACGCAGTATTTT.

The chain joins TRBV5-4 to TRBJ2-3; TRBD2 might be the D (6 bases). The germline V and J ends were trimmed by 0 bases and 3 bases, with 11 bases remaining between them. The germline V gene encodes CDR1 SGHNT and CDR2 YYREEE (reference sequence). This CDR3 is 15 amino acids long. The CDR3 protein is CASSLAGVGTDTQYF. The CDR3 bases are TGTGCCAGCAGCTTGGCGGGAGTAGGAACAGATACGCAGTATTTT.

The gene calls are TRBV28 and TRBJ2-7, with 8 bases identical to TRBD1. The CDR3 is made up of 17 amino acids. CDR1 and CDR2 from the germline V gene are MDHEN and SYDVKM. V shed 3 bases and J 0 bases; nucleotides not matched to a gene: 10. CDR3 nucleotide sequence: TGTGCCAGCAGTTTGGAGCAGGGGGCTAAAGTCTCCTACGAGCAGTACTTC. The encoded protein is CASSLEQGAKVSYEQYF.

CDR3: CASSLGDRENTEAFF. The CDR3 nucleotides read TGCGCCAGCAGCTTGGGGGACAGAGAGAACACTGAAGCTTTCTTT. This sequence joins TRBV5-1 and TRBJ1-1; 7 nucleotides agree with TRBD1. The V and J ends lost 0 bases and 1 base, in that order; junction bases with no gene match: 3. This CDR3 contains 15 residues. Per germline, CDR1 SGHRS and CDR2 YFSETQ. Combining the CDR3 with reference TRBV5-1 and TRBJ1-1 gives the whole variable domain KAGVTQTPRYLIKTRGQQVTLSCSPISGHRSVSWYQQTPGQGLQFLFEYFSETQRNKGNFPGRFSGRQFSNSRSEMNVSTLELGDSALYLCASSLGDRENTEAFFGQGTRLTVV.

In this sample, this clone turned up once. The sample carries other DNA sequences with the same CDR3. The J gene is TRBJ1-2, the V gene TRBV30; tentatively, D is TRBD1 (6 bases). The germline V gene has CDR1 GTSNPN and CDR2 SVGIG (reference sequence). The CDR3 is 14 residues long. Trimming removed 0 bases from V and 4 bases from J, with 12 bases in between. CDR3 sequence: CAWSVQGNPYGYTF. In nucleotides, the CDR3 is TGTGCCTGGAGTGTACAGGGCAACCCCTATGGCTACACCTTC.

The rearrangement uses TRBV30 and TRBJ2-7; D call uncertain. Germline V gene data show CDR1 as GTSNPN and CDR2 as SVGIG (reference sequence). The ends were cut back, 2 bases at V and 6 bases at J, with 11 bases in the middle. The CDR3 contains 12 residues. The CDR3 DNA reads TGTGCCTGGAGTAGCAGAGGTATCGAGCAGTACTTC. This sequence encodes CAWSSRGIEQYF.

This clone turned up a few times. CDR3 sequence: CATSRPGQGTYGYTF. In nucleotides, the CDR3 is TGTGCCACCAGCAGGCCGGGACAGGGGACCTATGGCTACACCTTC. The V call is TRBV15, the J call TRBJ1-2; 10 positions match TRBD1. The CDR3 loop spans 15 amino acids. J was trimmed by 4 bases and V by 3 bases; bases with no gene match: 5. The germline V gene has CDR1 LNHNV and CDR2 YYDKDF (reference sequence).